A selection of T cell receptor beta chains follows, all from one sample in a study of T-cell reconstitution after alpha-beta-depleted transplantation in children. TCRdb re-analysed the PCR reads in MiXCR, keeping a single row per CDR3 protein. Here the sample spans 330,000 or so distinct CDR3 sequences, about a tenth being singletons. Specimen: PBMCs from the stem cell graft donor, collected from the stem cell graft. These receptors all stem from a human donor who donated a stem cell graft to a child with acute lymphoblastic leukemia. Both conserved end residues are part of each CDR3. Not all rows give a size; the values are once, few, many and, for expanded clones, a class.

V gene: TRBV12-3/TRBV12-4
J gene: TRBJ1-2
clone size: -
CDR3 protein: CASSEQGKDGYTF

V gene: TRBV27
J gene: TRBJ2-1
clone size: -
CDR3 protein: CASRGGLAGVLEQFF

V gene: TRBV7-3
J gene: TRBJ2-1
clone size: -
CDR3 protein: CASSYDGTSSYNEQFF

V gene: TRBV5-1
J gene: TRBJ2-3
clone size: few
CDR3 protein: CASSRRLAGITSTDTQYF

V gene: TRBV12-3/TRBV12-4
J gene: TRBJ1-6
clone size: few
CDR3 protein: CASSPDRSYNSPLHF

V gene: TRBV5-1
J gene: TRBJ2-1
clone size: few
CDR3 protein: CASSTTSGSMNEQFF

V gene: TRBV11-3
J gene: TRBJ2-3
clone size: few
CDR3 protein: CASSLGPRTATQYF

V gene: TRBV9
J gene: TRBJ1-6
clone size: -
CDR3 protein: CASSADGSNSPLHF

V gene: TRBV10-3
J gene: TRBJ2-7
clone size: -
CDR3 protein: CAISGGLTYEQYF

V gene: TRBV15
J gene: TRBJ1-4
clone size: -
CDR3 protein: CATEGSTNEKLFF

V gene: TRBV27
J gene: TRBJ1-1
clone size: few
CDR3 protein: CASSPRQSTEAFF

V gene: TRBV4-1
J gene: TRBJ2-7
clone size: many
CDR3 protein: CASSQDRAGEQYF

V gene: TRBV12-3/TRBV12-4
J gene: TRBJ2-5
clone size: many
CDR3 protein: CASSLARVGETQYF

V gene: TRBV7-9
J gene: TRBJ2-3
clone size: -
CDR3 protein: CASSFGGDTDTQYF

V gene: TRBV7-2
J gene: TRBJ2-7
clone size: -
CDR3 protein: CASSSPRAGTYEQYF

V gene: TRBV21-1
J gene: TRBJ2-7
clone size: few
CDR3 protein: CASSKGPGSYEQYF

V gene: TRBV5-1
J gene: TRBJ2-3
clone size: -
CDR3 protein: CASSLDRRGDTQYF

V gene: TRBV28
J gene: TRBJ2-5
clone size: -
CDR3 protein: CATSLGVRSGAATQYF

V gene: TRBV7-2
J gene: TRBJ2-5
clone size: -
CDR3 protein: CASSLGLAEPQETQYF

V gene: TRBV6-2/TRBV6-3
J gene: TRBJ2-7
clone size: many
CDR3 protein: CASTVLGSASYEQYF

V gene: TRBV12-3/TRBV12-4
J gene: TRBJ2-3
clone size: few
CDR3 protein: CASTRSGSTDTQYF

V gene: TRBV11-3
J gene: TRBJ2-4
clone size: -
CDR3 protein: CASSLRGDNIQYF

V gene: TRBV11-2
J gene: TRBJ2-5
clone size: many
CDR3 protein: CASSLDLGFQETQYF

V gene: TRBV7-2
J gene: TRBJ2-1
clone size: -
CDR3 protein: CASSRGGPSYNEQFF

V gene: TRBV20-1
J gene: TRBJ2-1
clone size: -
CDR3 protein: CSARVLKAPFNEQFF

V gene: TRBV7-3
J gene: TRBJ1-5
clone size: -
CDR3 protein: CASSLGGPNQPQHF

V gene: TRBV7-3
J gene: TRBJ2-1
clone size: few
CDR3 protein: CAGTPTSDSYNEQFF

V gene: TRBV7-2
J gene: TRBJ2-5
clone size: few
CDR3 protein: CASKLTSGTETQYF

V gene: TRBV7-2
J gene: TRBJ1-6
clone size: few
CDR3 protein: CASSPDGHPTNPLHF

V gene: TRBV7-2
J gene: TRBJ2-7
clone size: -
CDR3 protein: CASSLLGLSYEQYF

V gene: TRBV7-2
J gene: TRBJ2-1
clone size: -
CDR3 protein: CASSRRGGIGSYNEQFF